The rows below give T cell receptor beta chains drawn from one sample of a study of Graves' ophthalmopathy and Graves' hyperthyroidism. TCRdb fed the multiplex PCR reads into MiXCR, producing one record per CDR3 protein. The sample lists 170,000 or so distinct CDR3 sequences, roughly two fifths occurring once. Material for sequencing was peripheral blood. All receptors derive from a woman aged 40 to 55 with Graves' ophthalmopathy. Both conserved end residues are part of each CDR3. D genes are given only for firm matches. The size field is filled for only some rows; it gives once, few, many or a size class.

TRBJ2-5	TRBV29-1	many	NA	TGCAGAATAGGCGGGGTCCAAGAGACCCAGTACTTC	CRIGGVQETQYF
TRBJ2-7	TRBV27	many	TRBD2	TGTGCCAGCAGTCAAAGGCAGGAGATAGCGGGAGGGCCAGACGAGCAGTACTTC	CASSQRQEIAGGPDEQYF
TRBJ2-5	TRBV6-2/TRBV6-3	many	TRBD2	TGTGCCAGCAGTTACTCACCAGCGGGAGGCCCCTACTTC	CASSYSPAGGPYF
TRBJ1-2	TRBV6-1	NA	TRBD1	TGTGCCAGCAGTCCCGGACAGGGCGGGGAAGGCTACACCTTC	CASSPGQGGEGYTF
TRBJ1-1	TRBV28	NA	NA	TGTGCCAGCAGGGCAGGGGCAGCGAGGGGCACTGAAGCTTTCTTT	CASRAGAARGTEAFF
TRBJ1-2	TRBV6-5	once	NA	TGTGCCAGCAGTTACAAGGCCGGGGAGGAAGGCTACACCTTC	CASSYKAGEEGYTF
TRBJ2-7	TRBV13	many	TRBD2	TGTGCCAGCAGCCCAAGCGGGGCCGAGCAGTACTTC	CASSPSGAEQYF
TRBJ1-2	TRBV2	many	NA	TGTGCCAGCAGTGAAGACTCACAGGCCGCGGATGGCTACACCTTC	CASSEDSQAADGYTF
TRBJ1-1	TRBV13	NA	NA	TGTGCCAGCAGCCAATCCTCCGGGGGGAACACTGAAGCTTTCTTT	CASSQSSGGNTEAFF
TRBJ2-7	TRBV10-3	many	TRBD1	TGTGCCATCAGCGGGACAGGACAAGGGTACGAGCAGTACTTC	CAISGTGQGYEQYF
TRBJ1-3	TRBV7-2	NA	NA	TGTGCCAGCAGCTCCTCCAACACTGGAAACACCATATATTTT	CASSSSNTGNTIYF
TRBJ1-1	TRBV18	many	NA	TGTGCCAGCTCACCGCCGGGACCGAACACTGAAGCTTTCTTT	CASSPPGPNTEAFF
TRBJ1-1	TRBV19	NA	NA	TGTGCCAGTAGATGGACGGGGAACACTGAAGCTTTCTTT	CASRWTGNTEAFF
TRBJ1-2	TRBV6-1	many	NA	TGTGCCAGCAGTGCGGGGGGGGCGGGTGGCTACACCTTC	CASSAGGAGGYTF
TRBJ1-6	TRBV9	many	NA	TGTGCCAGCAGCGCCGGACAGCCAAGCATTAATTCACCCCTCCACTTT	CASSAGQPSINSPLHF
TRBJ1-1	TRBV20-1	NA	NA	TGCAGTGCTAGAGATCAGGGGATGAACACTGAAGCTTTCTTT	CSARDQGMNTEAFF
TRBJ2-7	TRBV7-2	many	NA	TGTGCCAGCAGATCATCCCCTTACGGGACCTACGAGCAGTACTTC	CASRSSPYGTYEQYF
TRBJ2-2	TRBV6-2/TRBV6-3	NA	NA	TGTGCCAGCAGTTACTCGGCCTCGGGGAAGGGCGTCACCGGGGAGCTGTTTTTT	CASSYSASGKGVTGELFF
TRBJ2-7	TRBV5-1	many	NA	TGCGCCAGCAGACCCCGGGACACCCACTACGAGCAGTACTTC	CASRPRDTHYEQYF
TRBJ1-3	TRBV5-1	many	NA	TGCGCCAGCAGCGACAACCCAGCTGGAAACACCATATATTTT	CASSDNPAGNTIYF
TRBJ1-5	TRBV15	NA	TRBD1	TGTGCCACCCAGACAGGGGAGGGGAATCAGCCCCAGCATTTT	CATQTGEGNQPQHF
TRBJ2-5	TRBV28	NA	NA	TGTGCCAGCAGTTTGGGGAGAGGGTCAGAGACCCAGTACTTC	CASSLGRGSETQYF
TRBJ2-4	TRBV12-3/TRBV12-4	many	TRBD1	TGTGCCAGCAGTAGGGGGCTAGGTAACATTCAGTACTTC	CASSRGLGNIQYF
TRBJ1-1	TRBV29-1	NA	NA	TGCAGCGTCCAGCGGGGTTCTGAAGCTTTCTTT	CSVQRGSEAFF
TRBJ1-2	TRBV6-2/TRBV6-3	NA	NA	TGTGCCAGCAGTTACTCATCGACCGCGGTGGATGGCTACACCTTC	CASSYSSTAVDGYTF
TRBJ2-7	TRBV7-8	many	TRBD1	TGTGCCAGCAGCTTAGAGACAGGGGGAATCTACGAGCAGTACTTC	CASSLETGGIYEQYF
TRBJ1-2	TRBV11-2	many	TRBD1	TGTGCCAGCAGCTTTACAGGGGAGTTGGGTGGCTACACCTTC	CASSFTGELGGYTF
TRBJ1-6	TRBV6-1	NA	NA	TGTGCCAGCAGTGAAATGGTTAATTCACCCCTCCACTTT	CASSEMVNSPLHF
TRBJ1-3	TRBV7-3	many	TRBD1	TGTGCCAGCAGCACCTCGACAGGGACTGGAAACACCATATATTTT	CASSTSTGTGNTIYF
TRBJ1-5	TRBV6-2/TRBV6-3	many	NA	TGTGCCAGCAGTTCAGCTCCCGAGCCCCAGCATTTT	CASSSAPEPQHF
TRBJ1-2	TRBV6-1	NA	TRBD1	TGTGCCAGCAGTGAGCTGAGGGACAGGGGGAGCTACACCTTC	CASSELRDRGSYTF
TRBJ1-1	TRBV28	many	NA	TGTGCCTCCATCGTCGGGGGCGCGACGACTGAAGCTTTCTTT	CASIVGGATTEAFF
TRBJ1-1	TRBV12-5	many	NA	TGTGCTAGTGGGTCTCATTTGAACACTGAAGCTTTCTTT	CASGSHLNTEAFF
TRBJ2-7	TRBV7-2	many	TRBD1	TGTGCCAGCAGCCTCCGACAGGGGGACTCCTACGAGCAGTACTTC	CASSLRQGDSYEQYF
TRBJ2-2	TRBV7-3	many	NA	TGTGCCAGCAGTCCTGAGGCCCTGAACACCGGGGAGCTGTTTTTT	CASSPEALNTGELFF
TRBJ2-7	TRBV6-5	NA	NA	TGTGCCAGCAGTTACTCATGGGGGGATGAGCAGTACTTC	CASSYSWGDEQYF
TRBJ2-7	TRBV5-6	many	NA	TGTGCCAGCAGCTTGGTTAGTGGGGGCTCCTACGAGCAGTACTTC	CASSLVSGGSYEQYF
TRBJ2-2	TRBV6-1	NA	NA	TGTGCCAGCACCACTCCGAACACCGGGGAGCTGTTTTTT	CASTTPNTGELFF
TRBJ1-2	TRBV18	many	NA	TGTGCCAGCTCGTCGGGTAGTACCTCCTATGGCTACACCTTC	CASSSGSTSYGYTF